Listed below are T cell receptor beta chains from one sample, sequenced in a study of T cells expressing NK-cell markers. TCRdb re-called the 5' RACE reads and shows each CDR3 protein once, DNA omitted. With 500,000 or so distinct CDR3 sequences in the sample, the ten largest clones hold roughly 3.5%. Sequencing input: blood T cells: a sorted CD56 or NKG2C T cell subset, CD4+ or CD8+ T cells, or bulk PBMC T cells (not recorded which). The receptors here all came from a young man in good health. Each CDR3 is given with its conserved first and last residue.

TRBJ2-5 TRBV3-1 CASGFQGQETQYF
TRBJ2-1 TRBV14 CASSHRPAGGAAEQFF
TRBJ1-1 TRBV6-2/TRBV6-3 CASSDPGSTEAFF
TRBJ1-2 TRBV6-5 CASSYSRRGREYGYTF
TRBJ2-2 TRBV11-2 CASGRVAAATGELFF
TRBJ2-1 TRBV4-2 CASSQAALAPEGQFF
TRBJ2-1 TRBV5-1 CASRLAGNEQFF
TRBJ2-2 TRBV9 CASSVGTGVDPGELFF
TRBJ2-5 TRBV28 CASSWGQDQETQYF
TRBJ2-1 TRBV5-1 CASSSGQGEQFF
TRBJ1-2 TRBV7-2 CASSPYRGLNYGYTF
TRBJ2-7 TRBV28 CASSFRRIYGYEQYF
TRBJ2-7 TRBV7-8 CASRPTSGYSYEQYF
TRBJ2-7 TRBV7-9 CASSPRTDSLTYEQYF
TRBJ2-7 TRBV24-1 CATSERTGSAEQYF
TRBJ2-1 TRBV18 CASSQNQGAGNEQFF
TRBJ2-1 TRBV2 CASSDASSYNEQFF
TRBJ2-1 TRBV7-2 CASSFSLGLAGGNEQFF
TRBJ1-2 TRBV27 CASSLKNEVGLPYGYTF
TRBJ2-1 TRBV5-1 CASSLEGPQQFF
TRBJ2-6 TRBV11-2 CASSTGVGANVLTF
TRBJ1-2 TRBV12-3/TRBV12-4 CASSLDGGRDRIYGYTF
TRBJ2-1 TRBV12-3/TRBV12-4 CASGGTRWNEQFF
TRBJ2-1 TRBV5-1 CASSLARGLQDNEQFF
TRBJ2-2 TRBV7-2 CASSWDTPDTGELFF
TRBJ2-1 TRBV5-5 CASSLVPAHYNEQFF
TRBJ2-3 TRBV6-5 CASSYFGQPTDTQYF
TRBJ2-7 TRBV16 CASSPIGQPSSYEQYF
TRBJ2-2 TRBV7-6 CASSLRIGSPTGELFF
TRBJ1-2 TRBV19 CASTLGGWNYGYTF
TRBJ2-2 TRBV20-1 CSARGQGGSGELFF
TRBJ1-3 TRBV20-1 CSAGRGAGNTIYF
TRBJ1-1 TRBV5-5 CASSLVAFVGTEAFF
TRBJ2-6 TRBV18 CASSGQRKSSGANVLTF
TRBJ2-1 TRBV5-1 CASSLLVAGVGNEQFF
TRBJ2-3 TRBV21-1 CASTSGRSTDTQYF
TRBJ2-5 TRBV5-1 CASTPFPEETQYF
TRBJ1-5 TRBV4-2 CASSQELWGPGVGNQPQHF
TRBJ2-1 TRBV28 CASNTGTVRSDEQFF
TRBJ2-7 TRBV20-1 CSAEGGGPFSYEQYF
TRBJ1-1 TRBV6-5 CASSYGDRRNTEAFF
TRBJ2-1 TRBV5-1 CASSNKVSYNEQFF
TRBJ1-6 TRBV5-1 CASSLEPGQGISPLHF
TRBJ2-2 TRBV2 CASGTLRSGELFF
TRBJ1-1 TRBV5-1 CASSLLSRDRGGHTEAFF
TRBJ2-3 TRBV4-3 CASSQDLLGTDTQYF
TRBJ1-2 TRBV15 CATSRSDNSYGYTF
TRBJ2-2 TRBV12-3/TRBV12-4 CASSAFREGKLFF
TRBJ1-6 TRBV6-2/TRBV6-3 CASSYSTRGVNSPLHF
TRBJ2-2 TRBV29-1 CSVESRRGKTGELFF
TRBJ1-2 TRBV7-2 CASSLINLPFYTF